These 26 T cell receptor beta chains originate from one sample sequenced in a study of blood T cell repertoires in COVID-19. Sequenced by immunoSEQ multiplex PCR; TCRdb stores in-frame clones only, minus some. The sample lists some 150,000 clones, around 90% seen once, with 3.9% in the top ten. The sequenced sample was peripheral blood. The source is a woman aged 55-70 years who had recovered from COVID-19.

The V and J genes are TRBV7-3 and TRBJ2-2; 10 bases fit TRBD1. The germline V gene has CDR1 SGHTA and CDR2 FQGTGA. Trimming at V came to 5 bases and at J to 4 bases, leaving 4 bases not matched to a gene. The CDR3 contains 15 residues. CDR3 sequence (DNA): TGTGCCAGCAGCGCGACAGGGGGCCCCACCGGGGAGCTGTTTTTT. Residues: CASSATGGPTGELFF.

The CDR3 region has the DNA TGTGCCAGCAGCTTAGACAGGGCTGGCTACACCTTC. It yields the protein CASSLDRAGYTF. The J gene is TRBJ1-2, the V gene TRBV13; D possibly corresponds to TRBD1 (6 bases). CDR1 is PRHDT, CDR2 FYEKMQ, per germline (reference sequence). Trimming stripped 1 base from V and 7 bases from J, with 7 bases between. The CDR3 runs 12 residues.

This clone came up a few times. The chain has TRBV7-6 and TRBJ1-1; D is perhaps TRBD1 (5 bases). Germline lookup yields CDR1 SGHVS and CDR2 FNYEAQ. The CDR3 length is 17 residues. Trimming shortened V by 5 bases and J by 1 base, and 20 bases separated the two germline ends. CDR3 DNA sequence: TGTGCCAGCAGCCCCCCCGATAGGGGTAGCAGGAACACTGAAGCTTTCTTT. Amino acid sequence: CASSPPDRGSRNTEAFF.

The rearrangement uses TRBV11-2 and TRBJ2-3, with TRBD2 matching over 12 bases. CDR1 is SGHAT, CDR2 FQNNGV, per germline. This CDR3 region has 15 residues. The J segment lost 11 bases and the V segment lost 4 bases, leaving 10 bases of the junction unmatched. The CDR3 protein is CASSSLRASGGGQYF. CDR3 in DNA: TGTGCCAGCAGCTCCCTGCGGGCTAGCGGGGGGGGGCAGTATTTT.

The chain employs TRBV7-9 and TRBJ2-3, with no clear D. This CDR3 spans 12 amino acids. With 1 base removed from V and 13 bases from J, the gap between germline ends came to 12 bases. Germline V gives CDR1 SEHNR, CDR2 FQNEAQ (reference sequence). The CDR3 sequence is CASSLEGVFEYF. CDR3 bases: TGTGCCAGCAGCTTAGAAGGAGTTTTTGAGTATTTT.

CDR3 protein: CASSQRLAGQSYEQYF. The CDR3 DNA reads as TGTGCCAGCAGCCAGAGACTAGCGGGGCAATCCTACGAGCAGTACTTC. The rearrangement joins TRBV7-6 to TRBJ2-7; 11 positions match TRBD2. The V gene's germline CDR1 is SGHVS and CDR2 FNYEAQ. This CDR3 has 16 residues. J lost 1 base, V lost 5 bases, and 7 bases had no gene match.

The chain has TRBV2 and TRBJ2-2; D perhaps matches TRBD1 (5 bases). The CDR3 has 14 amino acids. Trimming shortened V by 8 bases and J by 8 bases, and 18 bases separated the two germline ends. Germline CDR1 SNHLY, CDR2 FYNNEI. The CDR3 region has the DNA TGTGCCAGCCATGAAAGTCCTAGGGGAGGGGAGCTGTTTTTT. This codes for CASHESPRGGELFF.

CDR3 sequence: CASSQRTGGNEKLFF. CDR3 nucleotide sequence: TGTGCCAGTAGCCAAAGGACAGGGGGGAATGAAAAACTGTTTTTT. This rearrangement joins TRBV19 to TRBJ1-4; 10 nucleotides align to TRBD1. J lost 5 bases, V lost 6 bases, and 6 bases had no gene match. From germline, CDR1 is LNHDA and CDR2 SQIVND (reference sequence). The CDR3 covers 15 residues.

CDR3 in DNA: TGCAGCGTTGTACCGGGACAGGAGCCAGAGACCCAGTACTTC. It encodes CSVVPGQEPETQYF. V gene TRBV29-1 combines with J gene TRBJ2-5; the match to TRBD1 covers 8 bases. The CDR3 has 14 amino acids. CDR1 is SQVTM and CDR2 is ANQGSEA in the germline V gene. With 4 bases clipped from V and 4 bases from J, the junction kept 8 bases outside the gene matches.

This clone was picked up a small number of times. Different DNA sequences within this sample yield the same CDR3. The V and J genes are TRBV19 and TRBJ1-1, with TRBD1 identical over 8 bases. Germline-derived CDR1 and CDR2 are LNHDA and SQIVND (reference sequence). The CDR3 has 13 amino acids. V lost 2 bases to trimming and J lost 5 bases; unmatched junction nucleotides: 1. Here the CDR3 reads CASSIRTGTEAFF. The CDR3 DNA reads TGTGCCAGTAGTATAAGGACAGGGACTGAAGCTTTCTTT.

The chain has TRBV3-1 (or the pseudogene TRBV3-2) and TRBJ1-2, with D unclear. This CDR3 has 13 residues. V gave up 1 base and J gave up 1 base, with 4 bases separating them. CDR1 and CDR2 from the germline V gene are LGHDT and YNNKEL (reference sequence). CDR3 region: CASSQGSNYGYTF. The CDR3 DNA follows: TGTGCCAGCAGCCAAGGCAGTAACTATGGCTACACCTTC.

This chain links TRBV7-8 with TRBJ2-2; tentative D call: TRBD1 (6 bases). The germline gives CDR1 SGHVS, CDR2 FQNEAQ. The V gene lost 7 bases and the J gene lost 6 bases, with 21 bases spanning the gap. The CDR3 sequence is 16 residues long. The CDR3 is CASKNEARGLAGELFF. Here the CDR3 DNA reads TGTGCCAGCAAAAACGAGGCCAGGGGTTTGGCCGGGGAGCTGTTTTTT.

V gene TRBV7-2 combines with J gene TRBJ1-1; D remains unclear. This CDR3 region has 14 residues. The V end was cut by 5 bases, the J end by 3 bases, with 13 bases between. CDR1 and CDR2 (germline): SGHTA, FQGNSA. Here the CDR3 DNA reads TGTGCCAGCAGCCGGCGGGGTGGAGACACTGAAGCTTTCTTT. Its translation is CASSRRGGDTEAFF.

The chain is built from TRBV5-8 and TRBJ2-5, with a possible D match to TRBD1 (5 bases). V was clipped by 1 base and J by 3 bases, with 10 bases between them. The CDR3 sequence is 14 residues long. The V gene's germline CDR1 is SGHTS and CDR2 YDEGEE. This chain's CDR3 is CASSLKAGKETQYF. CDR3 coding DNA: TGTGCCAGCAGCTTGAAGGCAGGGAAAGAGACCCAGTACTTC.

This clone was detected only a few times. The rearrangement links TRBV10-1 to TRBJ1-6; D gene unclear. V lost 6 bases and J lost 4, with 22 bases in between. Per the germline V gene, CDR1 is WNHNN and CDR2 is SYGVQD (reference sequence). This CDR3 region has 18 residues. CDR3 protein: CASRVAKEGTSYNSPLHF. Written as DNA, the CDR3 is TGCGCCAGCAGAGTAGCCAAGGAGGGAACCTCTTATAATTCACCCCTCCACTTT.

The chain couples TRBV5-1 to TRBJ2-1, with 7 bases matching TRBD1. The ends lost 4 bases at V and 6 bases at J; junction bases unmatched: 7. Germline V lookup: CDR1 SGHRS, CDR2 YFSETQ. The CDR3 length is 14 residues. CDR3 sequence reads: CASSNPQGSNEQFF. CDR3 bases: TGCGCCAGCAGCAACCCACAGGGGTCCAATGAGCAGTTCTTC.

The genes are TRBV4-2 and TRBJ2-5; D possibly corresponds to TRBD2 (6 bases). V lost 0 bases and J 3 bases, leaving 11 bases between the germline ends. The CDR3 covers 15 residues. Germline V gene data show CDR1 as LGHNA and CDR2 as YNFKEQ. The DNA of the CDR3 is TGTGCCAGCAGCCAAGATTTACGGGGGAAAGAGACCCAGTACTTC. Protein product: CASSQDLRGKETQYF.

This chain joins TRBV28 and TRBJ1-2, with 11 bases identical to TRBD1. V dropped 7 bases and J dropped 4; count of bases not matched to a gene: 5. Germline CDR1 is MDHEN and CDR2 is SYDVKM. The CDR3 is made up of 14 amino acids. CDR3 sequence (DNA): TGTGCCAGCACAAGAGGACAGGGGGCCTATGGCTACACCTTC. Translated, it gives CASTRGQGAYGYTF.

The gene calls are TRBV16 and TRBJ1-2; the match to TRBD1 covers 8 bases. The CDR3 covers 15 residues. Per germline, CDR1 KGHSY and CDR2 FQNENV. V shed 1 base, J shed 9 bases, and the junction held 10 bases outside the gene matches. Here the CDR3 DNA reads TGTGCCAGCAGCCAATTAGATAGGACAGGGCACCGCTACACCTTC. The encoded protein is CASSQLDRTGHRYTF.

CDR3 region: CASSLGQGSNTEAFF. CDR3 bases: TGTGCCAGCAGTCTTGGACAGGGTTCTAACACTGAAGCTTTCTTT. The chain employs TRBV6-2 or TRBV6-3 and TRBJ1-1, with TRBD1 matching 8 bases. CDR3 size: 15 residues. Germline V lookup: CDR1 MNHEY, CDR2 SVGEGT. J lost 2 bases, V lost 5 bases, and 7 bases had no gene match.

CDR3 in amino acids: CASRGSGQKIGGYTF. The CDR3 nucleotides read TGTGCCAGCAGGGGGTCGGGACAGAAGATAGGTGGCTACACCTTC. The J gene is TRBJ1-2, the V gene TRBV6-6; 7 nucleotides line up with TRBD1. The CDR3 runs 15 residues. The junction had 14 bases not matched to a gene; V was cut back by 6 bases and J by 7 bases. Germline CDR1 is MNHNY and CDR2 is SVGAGI (reference sequence).

DNA of the CDR3: TGCAGTGCTAGTCAGGCTACGCAGTATTTT. This codes for CSASQATQYF. The chain joins TRBV20-1 to TRBJ2-3; D remains ambiguous. The CDR3 is made up of 10 amino acids. Germline lookup yields CDR1 DFQATT and CDR2 SNEGSKA (reference sequence). V lost 3 bases and J lost 8, with 6 bases in between.

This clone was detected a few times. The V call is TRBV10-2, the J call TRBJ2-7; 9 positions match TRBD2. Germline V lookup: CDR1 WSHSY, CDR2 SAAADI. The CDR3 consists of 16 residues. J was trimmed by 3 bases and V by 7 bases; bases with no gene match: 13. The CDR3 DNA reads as TGCGCCAGCACCGGAGGTAGCGGGGGCAAATTCTACGAGCAGTACTTC. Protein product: CASTGGSGGKFYEQYF.

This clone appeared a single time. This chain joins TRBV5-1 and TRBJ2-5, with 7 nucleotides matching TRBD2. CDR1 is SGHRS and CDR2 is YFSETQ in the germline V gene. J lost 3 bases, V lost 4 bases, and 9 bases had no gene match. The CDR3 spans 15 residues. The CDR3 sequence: CASSQGLVLEETQYF. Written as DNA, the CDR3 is TGCGCCAGCAGCCAAGGACTAGTCCTAGAAGAGACCCAGTACTTC.

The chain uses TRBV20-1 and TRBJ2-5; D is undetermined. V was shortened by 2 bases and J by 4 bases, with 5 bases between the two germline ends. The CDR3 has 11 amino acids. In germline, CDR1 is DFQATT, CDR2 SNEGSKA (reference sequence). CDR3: CSARTTETQYF. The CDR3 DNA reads TGCAGTGCTAGAACTACAGAGACCCAGTACTTC.

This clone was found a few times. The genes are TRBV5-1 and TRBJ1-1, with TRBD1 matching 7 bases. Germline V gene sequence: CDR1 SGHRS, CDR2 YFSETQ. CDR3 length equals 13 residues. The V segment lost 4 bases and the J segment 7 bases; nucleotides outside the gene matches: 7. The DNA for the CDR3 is TGCGCCAGCAGCCCTTCAGGGGGTTATGAAGCTTTCTTT. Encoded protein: CASSPSGGYEAFF. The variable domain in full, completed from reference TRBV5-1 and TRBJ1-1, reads KAGVTQTPRYLIKTRGQQVTLSCSPISGHRSVSWYQQTPGQGLQFLFEYFSETQRNKGNFPGRFSGRQFSNSRSEMNVSTLELGDSALYLCASSPSGGYEAFFGQGTRLTVV.